This TCR beta chain was identified in a study of radiotherapy plus CTLA-4 blockade in lung cancer. Study context: Across the patients, objective responses occurred in under 20%, and disease control in under 35%.

Assay: immunoSEQ multiplex PCR; the TCRdb copy retains only in-frame clones and omits some. The repertoire holds tens of thousands of clones, with roughly three quarters as singletons. Focal radiation with ipilimumab CTLA-4 blockade was given to patients with chemo-refractory metastatic non-small-cell lung cancer. Germline values: CDR1 SGHNT, CDR2 YENEEA. With 3 bases removed from V and 2 bases from J, the gap between germline ends came to 9 bases. The CDR3 runs to 14 residues. The clonotype originates from a human donor with non-small cell lung cancer who had stable disease on radiotherapy plus ipilimumab. The rearrangement joins TRBV11-3 to TRBJ2-3; D is perhaps TRBD2 (5 bases). This sample comprised peripheral blood, obtained from a patient treated with radiotherapy plus ipilimumab. CDR3 sequence reads: CASSLTTTTDTQYF. The CDR3 DNA reads as TGTGCCAGCAGCTTGACTACAACCACAGATACGCAGTATTTT.